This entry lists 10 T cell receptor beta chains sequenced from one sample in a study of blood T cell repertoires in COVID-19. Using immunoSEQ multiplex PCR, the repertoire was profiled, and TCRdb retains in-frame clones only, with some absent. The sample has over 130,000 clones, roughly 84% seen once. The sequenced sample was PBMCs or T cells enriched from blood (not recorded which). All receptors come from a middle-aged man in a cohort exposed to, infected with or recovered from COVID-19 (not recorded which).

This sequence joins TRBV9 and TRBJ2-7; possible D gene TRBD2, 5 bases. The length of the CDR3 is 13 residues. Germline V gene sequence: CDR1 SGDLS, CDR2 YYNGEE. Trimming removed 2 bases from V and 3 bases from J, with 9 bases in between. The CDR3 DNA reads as TGTGCCAGCAGCGTCGGGGTCTTCTACGAGCAGTACTTC. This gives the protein CASSVGVFYEQYF. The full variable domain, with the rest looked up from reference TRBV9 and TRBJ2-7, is DSGVTQTPKHLITATGQRVTLRCSPRSGDLSVYWYQQSLDQGLQFLIQYYNGEERAKGNILERFSAQQFPDLHSELNLSSLELGDSALYFCASSVGVFYEQYFGPGTRLTVT.

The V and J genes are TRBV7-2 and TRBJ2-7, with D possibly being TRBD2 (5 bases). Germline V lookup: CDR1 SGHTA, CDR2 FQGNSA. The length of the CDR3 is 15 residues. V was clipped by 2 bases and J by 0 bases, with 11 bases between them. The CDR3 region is CASSLNSVPSYEQYF. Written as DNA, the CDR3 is TGTGCCAGCAGCTTAAATAGCGTACCCTCCTACGAGCAGTACTTC.

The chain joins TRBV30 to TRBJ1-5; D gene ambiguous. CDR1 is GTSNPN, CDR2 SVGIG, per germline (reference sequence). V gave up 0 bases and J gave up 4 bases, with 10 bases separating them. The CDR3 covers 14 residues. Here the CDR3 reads CAWSVGSFNQPQHF. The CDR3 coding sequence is TGTGCCTGGAGTGTTGGTAGTTTTAATCAGCCCCAGCATTTT.

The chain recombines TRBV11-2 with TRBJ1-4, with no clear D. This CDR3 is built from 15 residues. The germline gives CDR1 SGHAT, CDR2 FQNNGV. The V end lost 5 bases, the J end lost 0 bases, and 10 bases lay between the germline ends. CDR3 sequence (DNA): TGTGCCAGCAGCGTCCGCCGGGCAACTAATGAAAAACTGTTTTTT. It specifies CASSVRRATNEKLFF.

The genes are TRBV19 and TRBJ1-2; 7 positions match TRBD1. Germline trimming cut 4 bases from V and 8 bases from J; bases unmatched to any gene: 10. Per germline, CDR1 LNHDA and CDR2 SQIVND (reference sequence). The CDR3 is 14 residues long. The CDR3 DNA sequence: TGTGCCAGTAGTACAACACAGGGGCTACGGGGCTACACCTTC. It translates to CASSTTQGLRGYTF.

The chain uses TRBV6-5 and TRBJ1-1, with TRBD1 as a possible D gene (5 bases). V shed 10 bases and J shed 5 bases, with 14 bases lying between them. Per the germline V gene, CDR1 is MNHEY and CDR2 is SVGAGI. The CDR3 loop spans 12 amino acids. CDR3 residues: CATAGSLTEAFF. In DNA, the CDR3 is TGTGCCACTGCAGGGTCATTAACTGAAGCTTTCTTT.

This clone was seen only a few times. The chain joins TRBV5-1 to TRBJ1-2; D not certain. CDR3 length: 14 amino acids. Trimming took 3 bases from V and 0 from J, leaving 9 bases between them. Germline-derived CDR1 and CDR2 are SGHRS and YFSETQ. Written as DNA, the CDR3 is TGCGCCAGCAGCTCCGGCGGGACTAACTATGGCTACACCTTC. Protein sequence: CASSSGGTNYGYTF.

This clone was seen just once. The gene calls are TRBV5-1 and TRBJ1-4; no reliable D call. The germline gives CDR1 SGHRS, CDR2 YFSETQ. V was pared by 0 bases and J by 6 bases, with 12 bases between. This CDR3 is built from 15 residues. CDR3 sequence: CASSLVAGNDEKLFF. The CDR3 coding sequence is TGCGCCAGCAGCTTGGTGGCGGGGAACGATGAAAAACTGTTTTTT.

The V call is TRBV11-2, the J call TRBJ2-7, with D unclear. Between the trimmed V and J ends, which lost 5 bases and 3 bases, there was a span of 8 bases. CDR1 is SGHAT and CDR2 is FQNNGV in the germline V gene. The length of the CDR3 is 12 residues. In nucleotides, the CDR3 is TGTGCCAGCAGCCTCGACATCTACGAGCAGTACTTC. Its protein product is CASSLDIYEQYF.

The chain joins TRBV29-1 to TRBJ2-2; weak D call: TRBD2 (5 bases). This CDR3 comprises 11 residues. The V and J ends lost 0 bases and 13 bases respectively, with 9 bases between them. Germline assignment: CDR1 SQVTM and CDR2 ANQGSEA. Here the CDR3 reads CSVEDLAGLFF. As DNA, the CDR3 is TGCAGCGTTGAAGATCTTGCGGGGCTGTTTTTT.